This TCR beta chain was obtained from a study of Graves' ophthalmopathy and Graves' hyperthyroidism. The wider study: Specimen type is peripheral blood, obtained at initial diagnosis before any treatment.

Note on this clonotype: Given a much more abundant clone one base away, this may be a read error. The CDR3 carries no conserved terminal phenylalanine or tryptophan, so it likely arises from a read error.

This CDR3 is built from 13 residues. Deletions cut 2 bases from V and 2 bases from J, with 8 bases between. Germline CDR1 and CDR2: DFQATT and SNEGSKA (reference sequence). Scientists amplified the TCR beta CDR3 regions from RNA transcripts. Second-round multiplex PCR came after first-round RT-PCR with HTBI primers. Using its own MiXCR run on the multiplex PCR reads, TCRdb lists one record per CDR3 protein. The table shows approximately 640,000 distinct CDR3 sequences, with approximately 39% occurring only once. The rearrangement joins TRBV20-1 to TRBJ2-3; D possibly uses TRBD1 or TRBD2 (5 bases each). This TCR derives from an adult man with Graves' ophthalmopathy. Input material: peripheral blood. CDR3 DNA: TGCAGTGCTAGAACGGGGACCACAGATACGCAGTATTTG. Translation gives CSARTGTTDTQYL.